The entry below describes one TCR beta chain. Its antigen remains undetermined. No base-level quality is on record; no much larger clone is a single base apart. Collaborating institutions collected whole blood in K2EDTA tubes following their own protocols. For TCRbeta analysis, collaborators shipped samples in one of three forms: frozen whole blood, isolated PBMCs, or DNA extracted from either of those sample types. Germline trimming: 8 bases from V, 2 bases from J; junction bases outside gene matches: 9. From cysteine to phenylalanine, the CDR3 is 15 amino acids long. CDR3 DNA is the only sequence kept; it has 45 bases, read in frame from the first base. The CDR1 and CDR2 encoded by the germline V gene are SGHRS and YFSETQ. The immunoSEQ Assay, a bias-controlled multiplex PCR, was used to amplify TCRbeta CDR3 regions from genomic DNA. The paper's processing steps were these. Within the assay, amplification of reference gene primers was used to estimate how many nucleated cells each sample contained. To quantify the absolute abundance of each unique TCRbeta CDR3 rearrangement, sequence reads were collapsed and filtered. Productive Simpson clonality was computed per sample as the square root of Simpson's diversity index over productive rearrangements. This is the immuneACCESS table as TCRdb keeps it, with only in-frame sequences that have V and J called. A part of the clones is gone; compared with another copy, unresolved V genes explain less than half, and the rest is unexplained. V and J calls plus clone size are reproduced from that table; the DNA served to infer D and trimming. For this sample the table gives over 100,000 clones, of which under 90% were detected only once. In total, the top ten clones hold 6.5% to 8% of the sample.

The sample is drawn from a study of blood T cell repertoires in COVID-19 (dated by TCRdb to 2018 to 2021). With regard to the full study: The collaborator samples originated in the United States, Italy and Spain and spanned the acute and convalescent phases of COVID-19. The material from the prospective study consisted of cDNA or gDNA derived from T cells, B-cell-depleted T cells, or PBMCs. Subjects who had been exposed to COVID-19, were actively infected with it, or had recovered from it provided the deeply sampled blood TCRbeta repertoires that made up the dataset. A freely available public database, intended as a resource for researchers studying the immune response to SARS-CoV-2, is where the repertoires were released. The samples were drawn from two sources: the first 160 participants of the ongoing ImmuneRACE study, and 950 to 1,500 subjects contributed by 6 global collaborators. Sample metadata almost always included a de-identified subject ID, COVID-19 status, age in years and sex. HLA class I and class II types, where available, came from metadata supplied by the sample provider rather than from assay-based typing. The paper's findings and limits, for the study overall: Clinical and demographic metadata were provided uncurated, with the amount varying by source and participant.

This sequence originates from a woman aged 50 to 60 with acute or convalescent COVID-19. Here the chain combines TRBV5-1 and TRBJ2-1; 8 bases in the junction line up with TRBD1. Sample: peripheral blood. The CDR3 loop reads CASPWGTGTYNEQFF. The DNA is TGCGCCAGTCCCTGGGGGACAGGTACCTACAATGAGCAGTTCTTC.